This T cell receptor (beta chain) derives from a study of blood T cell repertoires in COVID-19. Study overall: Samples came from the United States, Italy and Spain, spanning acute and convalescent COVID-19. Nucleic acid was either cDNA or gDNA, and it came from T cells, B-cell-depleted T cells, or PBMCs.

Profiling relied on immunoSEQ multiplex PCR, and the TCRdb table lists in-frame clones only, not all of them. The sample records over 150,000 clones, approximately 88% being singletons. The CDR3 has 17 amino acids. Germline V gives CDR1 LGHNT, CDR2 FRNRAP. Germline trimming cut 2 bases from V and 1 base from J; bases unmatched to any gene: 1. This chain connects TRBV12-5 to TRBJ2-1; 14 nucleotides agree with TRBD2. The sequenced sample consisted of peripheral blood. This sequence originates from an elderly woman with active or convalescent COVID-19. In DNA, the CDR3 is TGTGCTAGTGGTTTGAGACTAGCGGGGGGGTCCTACAATGAGCAGTTCTTC. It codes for CASGLRLAGGSYNEQFF. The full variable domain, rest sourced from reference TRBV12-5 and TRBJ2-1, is DARVTQTPRHKVTEMGQEVTMRCQPILGHNTVFWYRQTMMQGLELLAYFRNRAPLDDSGMPKDRFSAEMPDATLATLKIQPSEPRDSAVYFCASGLRLAGGSYNEQFFGPGTRLTVL.